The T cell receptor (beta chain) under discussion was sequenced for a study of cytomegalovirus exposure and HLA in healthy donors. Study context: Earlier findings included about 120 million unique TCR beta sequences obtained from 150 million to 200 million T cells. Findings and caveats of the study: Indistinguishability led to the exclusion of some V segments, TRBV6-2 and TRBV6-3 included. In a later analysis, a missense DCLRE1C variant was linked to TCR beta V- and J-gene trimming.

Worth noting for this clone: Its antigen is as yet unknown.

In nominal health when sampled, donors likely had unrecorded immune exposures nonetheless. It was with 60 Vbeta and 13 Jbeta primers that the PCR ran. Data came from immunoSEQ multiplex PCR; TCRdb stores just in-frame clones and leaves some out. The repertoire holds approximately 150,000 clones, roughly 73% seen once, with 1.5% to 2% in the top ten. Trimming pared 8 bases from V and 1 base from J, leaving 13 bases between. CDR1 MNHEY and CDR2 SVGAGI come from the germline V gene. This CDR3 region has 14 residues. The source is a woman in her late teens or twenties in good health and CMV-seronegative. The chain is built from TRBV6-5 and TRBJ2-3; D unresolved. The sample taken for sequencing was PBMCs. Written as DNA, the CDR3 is TGTGCCAGCCGTACGTTCGAGGGCACAGATACGCAGTATTTT. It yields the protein CASRTFEGTDTQYF.